This T cell receptor (beta chain) is from a study of CD8+CD57+ T cells in acquired aplastic anemia. For CDR3 and TCR beta VDJ profiling, genomic DNA was the template used. TCRdb fed the reads into MiXCR, producing one record per CDR3 protein. The data show around 170,000 distinct CDR3 sequences, around half seen once. This clonotype was found many times. It was patients with CD8+CD57+ cell expansion by flow cytometry who were chosen for sequencing. Sequencing was performed on sorted CD4+, CD8+, or CD8+CD57+ T cells (not recorded which) from PBMCs. The TCR comes from a human donor with aplastic anemia.

DNA of the CDR3: TGTGCCAGCAGCGACAACCTAGTTACCTACGAGCAGTACTTC. Its translation: CASSDNLVTYEQYF. V usage is TRBV11-3 and J usage is TRBJ2-7; D not certain. V was trimmed by 5 bases and J by 2 bases, leaving 13 bases between them. CDR1 is SGHNT, CDR2 YENEEA, per germline. The CDR3 has 14 residues.